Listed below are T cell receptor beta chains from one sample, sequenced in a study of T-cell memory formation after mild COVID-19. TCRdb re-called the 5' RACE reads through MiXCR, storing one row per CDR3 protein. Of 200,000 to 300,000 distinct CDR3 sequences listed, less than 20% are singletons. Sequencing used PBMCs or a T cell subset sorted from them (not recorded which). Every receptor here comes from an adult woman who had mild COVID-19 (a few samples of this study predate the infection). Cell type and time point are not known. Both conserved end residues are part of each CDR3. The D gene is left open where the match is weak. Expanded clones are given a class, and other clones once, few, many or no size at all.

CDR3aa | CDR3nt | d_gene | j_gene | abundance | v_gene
CASSSTYNEQFF | TGTGCCAGCAGCTCCACCTACAATGAGCAGTTCTTC | . | TRBJ2-1 | many | TRBV9
CSVSPTVGEQYF | TGCAGCGTTTCACCGACCGTCGGCGAGCAGTACTTC | . | TRBJ2-7 | few | TRBV29-1
CASSLTGTTGNSPLHF | TGTGCCAGCAGCTTAACCGGGACAACGGGGAATTCACCCCTCCACTTT | . | TRBJ1-6 | . | TRBV7-2
CASSLGSYRNSYEQYF | TGCGCCAGCAGCTTGGGTAGCTACCGAAACTCCTACGAGCAGTACTTC | . | TRBJ2-7 | . | TRBV5-1
CASSEGQGRANYGYTF | TGTGCCAGCAGTGAGGGACAGGGCAGAGCTAACTATGGCTACACCTTC | TRBD1 | TRBJ1-2 | few | TRBV6-1
CASSRIAGNTGELFF | TGTGCCAGCAGCCGGATAGCGGGGAACACCGGGGAGCTGTTTTTT | TRBD2 | TRBJ2-2 | few | TRBV4-2
CASSSQYRDSDQPQHF | TGTGCCAGCAGTTCACAATACCGGGACTCCGATCAGCCCCAGCATTTT | . | TRBJ1-5 | many | TRBV6-6
CSVDPGLVGETQYF | TGCAGCGTTGACCCGGGACTAGTAGGAGAGACCCAGTACTTC | TRBD2 | TRBJ2-5 | . | TRBV29-1
CASSQDLTTEAFF | TGTGCCAGCAGCCAAGATTTAACAACTGAAGCTTTCTTT | . | TRBJ1-1 | few | TRBV14
CASLGHYSGNTIYF | TGTGCCAGCTTAGGGCACTACTCTGGAAACACCATATATTTT | . | TRBJ1-3 | . | TRBV28
CSAISTRLQARGYTF | TGCAGTGCTATCTCAACCAGACTCCAAGCGCGTGGCTACACCTTC | . | TRBJ1-2 | . | TRBV20-1
CASSNRGTHPWETQYF | TGTGCCAGCAGCAATCGGGGAACTCACCCGTGGGAGACCCAGTACTTC | . | TRBJ2-5 | few | TRBV21-1
CATAVGQTTDTQYF | TGTGCCACCGCGGTGGGACAGACCACAGATACGCAGTATTTT | TRBD1 | TRBJ2-3 | few | TRBV2
CASSIGAYSEAFF | TGTGCCAGTAGTATAGGCGCCTACTCTGAAGCTTTCTTT | . | TRBJ1-1 | once | TRBV19
CASSVGQGVRGNQPQHF | TGTGCCAGCAGCGTGGGCCAGGGGGTAAGGGGCAATCAGCCCCAGCATTTT | TRBD1 | TRBJ1-5 | few | TRBV7-2
CASSSKTTVDTPHSPLHF | TGTGCCAGCAGCTCTAAGACGACAGTTGATACTCCCCATTCACCCCTCCACTTT | . | TRBJ1-6 | few | TRBV11-3
CASSLVGQGALETQYF | TGTGCCAGCAGCTTAGTGGGGCAGGGGGCTTTAGAGACCCAGTACTTC | TRBD1 | TRBJ2-5 | many | TRBV7-2
CASSEVGESSYEQYF | TGTGCCAGCAGTGAGGTCGGGGAAAGCTCCTACGAGCAGTACTTC | . | TRBJ2-7 | . | TRBV6-1
CASSQVRGRGGPNEQFF | TGCGCCAGCAGCCAAGTGAGAGGGCGGGGGGGCCCGAATGAGCAGTTCTTC | TRBD2 | TRBJ2-1 | . | TRBV4-1
CATSDRTRGSTDTQYF | TGTGCCACCAGTGACCGGACGCGGGGGAGCACAGATACGCAGTATTTT | TRBD2 | TRBJ2-3 | few | TRBV24-1
CASRIAGGSQPQHF | TGTGCCAGCAGGATTGCAGGGGGAAGTCAGCCCCAGCATTTT | TRBD1 | TRBJ1-5 | . | TRBV5-6
CASSAFNTEAFF | TGTGCCAGCAGCGCCTTCAACACTGAAGCTTTCTTT | . | TRBJ1-1 | . | TRBV9
CASNRGADTQYF | TGTGCCTCAAACAGGGGGGCAGATACGCAGTATTTT | TRBD1 | TRBJ2-3 | . | TRBV10-3